This T cell receptor (beta chain) originates from a study of T cell changes during pregnancy in multiple sclerosis. Assay: immunoSEQ multiplex PCR; the TCRdb copy retains only in-frame clones and omits some. The table has roughly 7,900 clones, roughly 85% seen once. The ends were cut back, 4 bases at V and 4 bases at J, with 8 bases in the middle. The CDR3 spans 13 residues. Per the germline V gene, CDR1 is MRHNA and CDR2 is SNTAGT. This clone was recorded once. This sequence originates from a female donor in good health, enrolled as a control in a pregnancy study. The gene calls are TRBV6-4 and TRBJ2-4; D perhaps matches TRBD1 (5 bases). Sequencing used CD8+ T cells from peripheral blood mononuclear cells, obtained in the first trimester of pregnancy. CDR3 bases: TGTGCCAGCAGTGCGACAGAAAAAAACATTCAGTACTTC. This codes for CASSATEKNIQYF.